This entry features one T cell receptor (beta chain) sequence. What it binds is not known. These data are taken from a study of shared clonotypes between healthy human individuals. Overall study results and limits: Tissues were not sampled, only blood, and their repertoires likely differ.

The germline gives CDR1 LNHNV, CDR2 YYDKDF (reference sequence). Trimming left V 0 bases short and J 2 bases short, with 12 bases between. This CDR3 spans 16 amino acids. Genomic DNA from each subset was divided evenly over several immunoSEQ plates. Sequencing used immunoSEQ multiplex PCR; TCRdb keeps in-frame clones, though not all of them. There are 900,000 to 1,200,000 clones in the sample; more than 75% occur only once, and roughly 0.55% lies in the top ten. The gene calls are TRBV15 and TRBJ2-3; possible D gene TRBD2, 6 bases. This clonotype originated in a man aged 18-30 years in good health. Some clones in this sample may be carry-over from other donors' samples. Sequencing input: memory CD4+ T cells from PBMCs. The subset: CD45RA-negative fraction. CDR3 loop: CATSRDLAQNTDTQYF. The CDR3 DNA reads TGTGCCACCAGCAGAGATCTAGCGCAAAACACAGATACGCAGTATTTT.